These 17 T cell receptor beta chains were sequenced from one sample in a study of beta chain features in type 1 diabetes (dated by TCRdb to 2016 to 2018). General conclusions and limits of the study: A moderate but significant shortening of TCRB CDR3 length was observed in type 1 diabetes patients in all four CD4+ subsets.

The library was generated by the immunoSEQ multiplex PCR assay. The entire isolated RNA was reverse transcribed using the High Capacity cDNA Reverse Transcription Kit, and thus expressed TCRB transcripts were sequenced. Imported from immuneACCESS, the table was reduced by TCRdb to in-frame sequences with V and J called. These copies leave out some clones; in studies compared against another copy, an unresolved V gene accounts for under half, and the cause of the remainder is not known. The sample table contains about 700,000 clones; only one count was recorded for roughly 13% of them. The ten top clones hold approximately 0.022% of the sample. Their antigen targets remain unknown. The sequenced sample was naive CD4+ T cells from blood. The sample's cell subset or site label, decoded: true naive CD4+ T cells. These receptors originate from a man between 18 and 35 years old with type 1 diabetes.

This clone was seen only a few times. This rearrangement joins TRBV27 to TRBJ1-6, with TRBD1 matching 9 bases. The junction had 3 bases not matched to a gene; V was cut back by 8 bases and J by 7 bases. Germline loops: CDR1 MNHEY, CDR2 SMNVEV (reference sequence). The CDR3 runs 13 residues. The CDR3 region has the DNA TGTGCCAGCCACAGGGGGCTCAATTCACCCCTCCACTTT. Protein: CASHRGLNSPLHF.

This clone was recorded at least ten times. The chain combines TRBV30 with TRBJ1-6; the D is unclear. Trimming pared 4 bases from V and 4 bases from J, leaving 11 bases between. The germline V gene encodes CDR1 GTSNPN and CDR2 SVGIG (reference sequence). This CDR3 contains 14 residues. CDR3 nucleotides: TGTGCCTGGATGGCGGGTGGTTATAATTCACCCCTCCACTTT. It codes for CAWMAGGYNSPLHF.

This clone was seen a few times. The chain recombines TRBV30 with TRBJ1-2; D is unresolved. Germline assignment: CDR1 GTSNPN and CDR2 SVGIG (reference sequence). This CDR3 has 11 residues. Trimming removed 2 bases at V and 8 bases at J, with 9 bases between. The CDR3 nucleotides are TGTGCCTGGAGTCGGGTTAACGGCTACACCTTC. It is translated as CAWSRVNGYTF.

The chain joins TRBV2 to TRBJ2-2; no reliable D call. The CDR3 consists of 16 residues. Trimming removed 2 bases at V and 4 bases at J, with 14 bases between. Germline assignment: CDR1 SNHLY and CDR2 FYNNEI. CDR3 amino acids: CASSEMLLILTGELFF. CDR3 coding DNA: TGTGCCAGCAGTGAAATGCTCCTTATACTCACCGGGGAGCTGTTTTTT.

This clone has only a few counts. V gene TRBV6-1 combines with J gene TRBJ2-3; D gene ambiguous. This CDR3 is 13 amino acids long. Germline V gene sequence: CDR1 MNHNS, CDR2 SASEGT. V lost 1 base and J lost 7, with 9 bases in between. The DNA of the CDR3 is TGTGCCAGCAGTGAAGAGGGCCTGCATACGCAGTATTTT. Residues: CASSEEGLHTQYF.

CDR3 region: CASSRDGLNEQYF. The CDR3 region has the DNA TGTGCCAGCAGTCGGGACGGTCTAAACGAGCAGTACTTC. The V gene is TRBV2, the J gene TRBJ2-7; D is tentatively TRBD1 or TRBD2 (5 bases each). V lost 5 bases and J lost 5, with 13 bases in between. Germline loops: CDR1 SNHLY, CDR2 FYNNEI. The CDR3 consists of 13 residues.

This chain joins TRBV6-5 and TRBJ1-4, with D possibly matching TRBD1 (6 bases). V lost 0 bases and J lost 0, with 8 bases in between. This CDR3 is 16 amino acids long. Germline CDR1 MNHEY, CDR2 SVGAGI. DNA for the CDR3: TGTGCCAGCAGTTACTCGGACAGACCAACTAATGAAAAACTGTTTTTT. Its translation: CASSYSDRPTNEKLFF.

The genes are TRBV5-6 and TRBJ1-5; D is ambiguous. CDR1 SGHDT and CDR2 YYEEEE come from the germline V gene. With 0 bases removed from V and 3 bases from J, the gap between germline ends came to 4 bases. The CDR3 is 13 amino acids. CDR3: CASSLGFNQPQHF. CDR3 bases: TGTGCCAGCAGCTTGGGCTTCAATCAGCCCCAGCATTTT.

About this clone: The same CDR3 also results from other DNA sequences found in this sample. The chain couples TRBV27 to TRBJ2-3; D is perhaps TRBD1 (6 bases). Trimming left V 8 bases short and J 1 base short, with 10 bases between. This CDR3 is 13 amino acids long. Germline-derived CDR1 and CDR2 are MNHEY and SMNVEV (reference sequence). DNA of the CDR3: TGTGCCAGCCACAGGGTGGGCACAGATACGCAGTATTTT. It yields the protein CASHRVGTDTQYF.

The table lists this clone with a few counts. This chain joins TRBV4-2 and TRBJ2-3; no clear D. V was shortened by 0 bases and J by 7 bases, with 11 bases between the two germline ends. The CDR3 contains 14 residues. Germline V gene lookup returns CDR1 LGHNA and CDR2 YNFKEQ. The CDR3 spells CASSQDEGPNTQYF. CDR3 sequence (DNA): TGTGCCAGCAGCCAAGATGAAGGTCCTAATACGCAGTATTTT.

Here the CDR3 reads CASRGVEQGWTEAFF. The CDR3 DNA reads TGTGCCAGCAGGGGTGTGGAGCAGGGGTGGACTGAAGCTTTCTTT. The chain is built from TRBV6-1 and TRBJ1-1, with a possible D match to TRBD1 (6 bases). The CDR3 runs 15 residues. The germline V gene encodes CDR1 MNHNS and CDR2 SASEGT. Between the trimmed V and J ends, which lost 6 bases and 5 bases, there was a span of 19 bases.

DNA of the CDR3: TGTGCCAGCAGCTCCCTGACAGGAGCTAACTATGGCTACACCTTC. Translation gives CASSSLTGANYGYTF. The chain joins TRBV7-9 to TRBJ1-2, with a tentative D call TRBD1 (6 bases). CDR3 length: 15 amino acids. V was trimmed by 4 bases and J by 0 bases, leaving 12 bases between them. The germline CDR1 and CDR2 sequences are SEHNR and FQNEAQ (reference sequence).

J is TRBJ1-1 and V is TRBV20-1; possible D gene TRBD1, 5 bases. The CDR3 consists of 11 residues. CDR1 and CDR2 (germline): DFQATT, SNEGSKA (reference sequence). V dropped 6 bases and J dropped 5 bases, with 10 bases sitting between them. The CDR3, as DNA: TGCAGTGCGGGGCGCGGGACTGAAGCTTTCTTT. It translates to CSAGRGTEAFF.

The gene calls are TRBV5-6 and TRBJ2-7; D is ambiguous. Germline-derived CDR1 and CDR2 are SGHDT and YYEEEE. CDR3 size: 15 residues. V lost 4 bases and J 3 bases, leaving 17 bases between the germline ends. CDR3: CASSGRREQIYEQYF. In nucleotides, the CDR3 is TGTGCCAGCAGCGGCAGGAGAGAACAGATCTACGAGCAGTACTTC. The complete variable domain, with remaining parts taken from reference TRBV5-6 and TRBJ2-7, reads DAGVTQSPTHLIKTRGQQVTLRCSPKSGHDTVSWYQQALGQGPQFIFQYYEEEERQRGNFPDRFSGHQFPNYSSELNVNALLLGDSALYLCASSGRREQIYEQYFGPGTRLTVT.

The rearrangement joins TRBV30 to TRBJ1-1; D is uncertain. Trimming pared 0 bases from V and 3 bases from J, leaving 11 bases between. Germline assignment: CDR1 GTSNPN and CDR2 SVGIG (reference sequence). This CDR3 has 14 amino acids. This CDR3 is CAWSVHGLDTEAFF. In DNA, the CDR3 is TGTGCCTGGAGTGTACACGGGCTGGACACTGAAGCTTTCTTT.

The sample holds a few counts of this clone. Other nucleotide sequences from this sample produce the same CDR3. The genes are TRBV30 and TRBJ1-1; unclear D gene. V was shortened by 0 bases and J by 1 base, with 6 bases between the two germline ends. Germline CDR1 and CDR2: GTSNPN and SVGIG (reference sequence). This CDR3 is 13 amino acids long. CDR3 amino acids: CAWSVQENTEAFF. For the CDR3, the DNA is TGTGCCTGGAGTGTACAAGAGAACACTGAAGCTTTCTTT.

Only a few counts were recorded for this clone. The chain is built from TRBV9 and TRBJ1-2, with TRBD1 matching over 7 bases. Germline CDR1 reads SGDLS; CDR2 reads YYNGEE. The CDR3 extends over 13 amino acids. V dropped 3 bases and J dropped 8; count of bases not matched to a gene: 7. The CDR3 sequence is CASSGQGPGGYTF. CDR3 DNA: TGTGCCAGCAGCGGACAGGGACCAGGGGGCTACACCTTC.